The T cell receptor (beta chain) described here comes from a study of T cells expressing NK-cell markers. Study-level points and caveats: Whether expanded NKG2C+ T cell clones were HCMV specific stayed uncertain.

Reprocessing the 5' RACE reads, TCRdb reports a single entry for every CDR3 protein and omits DNA. The sample has under 500,000 distinct CDR3 sequences. On this clonotype: Its specificity is unknown.

The germline V gene has CDR1 KGHDR and CDR2 SFDVKD. CDR3 size: 15 residues. The V gene is TRBV24-1, the J gene TRBJ2-7; with no DNA, the TCRdb D assignment of TRBD1 cannot be verified. The sequenced material came from blood T cells: a sorted CD56 or NKG2C T cell subset, CD4+ or CD8+ T cells, or bulk PBMC T cells (not recorded which). This clonotype was obtained from a woman between 18 and 70 years old in good health. The CDR3: CATSDSGQGAYEQYF.